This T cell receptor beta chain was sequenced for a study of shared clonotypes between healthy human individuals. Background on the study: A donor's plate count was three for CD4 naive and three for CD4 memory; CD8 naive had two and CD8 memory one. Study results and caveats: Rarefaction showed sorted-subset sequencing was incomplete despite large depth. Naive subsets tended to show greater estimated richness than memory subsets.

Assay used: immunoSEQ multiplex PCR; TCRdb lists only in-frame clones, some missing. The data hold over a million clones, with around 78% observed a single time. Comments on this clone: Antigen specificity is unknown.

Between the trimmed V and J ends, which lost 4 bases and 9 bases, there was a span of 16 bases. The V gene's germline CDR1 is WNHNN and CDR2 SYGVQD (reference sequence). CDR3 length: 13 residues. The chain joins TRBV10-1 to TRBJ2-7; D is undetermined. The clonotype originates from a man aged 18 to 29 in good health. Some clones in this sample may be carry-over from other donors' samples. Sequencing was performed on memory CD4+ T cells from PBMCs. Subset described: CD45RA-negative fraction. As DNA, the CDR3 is TGCGCCAGCAGTGCGACGCAACCGTCGGGGCAGTACTTC. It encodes CASSATQPSGQYF.